This entry concerns a single T cell receptor beta chain. Its antigen is as yet unknown. The data belong to a study of T cell therapy after organ transplantation. About the research overall: Responders numbered eight and nonresponders two among ten patients.

Indicated time point: 20-29 weeks after completion of therapy. Study findings and constraints: Both transferred clonotypes and endogenous ones absent from products apparently reconstituted. In nonresponders, large pretherapy expansions changed minimally after therapy.

Assay: immunoSEQ multiplex PCR; the TCRdb copy retains only in-frame clones and omits some. The data contain under 2,500 clones, roughly 74% of them singletons. The sequence derives from a human patient who had received a solid organ transplant and had CMV disease. The graft donor may have given rise to some T cells. The sample was CD8+ T cells from blood, taken after autologous CMV-specific T cell therapy.

CDR3 residues: CATLDIDGYTF. The CDR3 nucleotides read TGTGCCACCCTGGACATCGATGGCTACACCTTC. This rearrangement joins TRBV6-6 to TRBJ1-2; D is perhaps TRBD1 (5 bases). The V and J ends lost 10 bases and 6 bases respectively, with 12 bases between them. The CDR3 is 11 amino acids. The germline V gene has CDR1 MNHNY and CDR2 SVGAGI (reference sequence).